This T cell receptor beta chain appears in the sequencing data of a study of blood T cell repertoires in COVID-19. Study as a whole: The United States, Italy and Spain supplied acute and convalescent COVID-19 samples. T cells, B-cell-depleted T cells, or PBMCs provided the cDNA or gDNA that served as material.

The CDR3 sequence is 15 residues long. CDR1 is SGHAT, CDR2 FQNNGV, per germline. Trimming cost V 2 bases and J 5 bases; bases outside gene matches: 5. Original data processing: Reference gene primer amplification gave nucleated cell count estimates. Sequenced by immunoSEQ multiplex PCR; TCRdb stores in-frame clones only, minus some. V and J calls and clone size are those listed in that table; D and trimming were worked out from the DNA. The data contain some 96,000 clones, roughly nine tenths of them singletons. The TCR originated in a man aged 45-65 years with acute or convalescent COVID-19. The material sequenced was peripheral blood. The chain couples TRBV11-2 to TRBJ2-7, with TRBD2 identical over 11 bases. The CDR3 region has the DNA TGTGCCAGCAGCTTACTAGCGGGAGGAAATGACGAGCAGTACTTC. Encoded protein: CASSLLAGGNDEQYF.